This paragraph covers one T cell receptor (beta chain) sequence. What this receptor recognizes is not known. Per-base qualities were not stored, and no clone one base away is much larger. This entry is derived from a study of blood T cell repertoires in COVID-19 (dated by TCRdb to 2020 to 2022). The study in broad terms: Collaborator samples came from the United States, Italy and Spain and covered acute and convalescent phases of COVID-19. The prospective study material was composed of cDNA or gDNA derived from T cells, B-cell-depleted T cells, or PBMCs. Nearly every sample came with metadata listing a de-identified subject ID, COVID-19 status, age in years and sex. Subjects who had been exposed to COVID-19, were actively infected with it, or had recovered from it provided the deeply sampled blood TCRbeta repertoires that made up the dataset. HLA class I and class II types, where available, came from metadata supplied by the sample provider rather than from assay-based typing. The repertoires were released in a freely available public database meant as a resource for research on the immune response to SARS-CoV-2. Samples came from the ongoing ImmuneRACE study (first 160 participants) plus 1,254 subjects from 6 global collaborators. Beyond this particular receptor, the publication reports: The quantity of clinical and demographic metadata differed by source and by participant and was supplied without curation.

TCRbeta CDR3 regions were amplified from genomic DNA by means of the immunoSEQ Assay, a bias-controlled multiplex PCR. On the study's bioinformatics: Within the assay, amplification of reference gene primers was used to estimate how many nucleated cells each sample contained. Sequence reads were collapsed and filtered to measure the absolute abundance of every unique TCRbeta CDR3 rearrangement. For each sample, productive Simpson clonality was calculated as the square root of Simpson's diversity index over productive rearrangements. Entries here come from immuneACCESS through TCRdb and include only in-frame sequences with V and J called. Some clones fail to appear in such tables; in the studies checked, an unresolved V gene covers under half of the shortfall, and the cause of the remainder is unknown. That table supplies the V and J calls and clone size; D and trimming were determined from the DNA. The sample yields roughly 120,000 clones; over 65% were counted once. Of the sample, around 0.9% falls within the top ten clones.

Each collaborating institution followed its own protocols to collect whole blood in K2EDTA tubes. Collaborator samples were shipped for TCRbeta analysis as frozen whole blood, isolated PBMCs, or DNA extracted from either sample type. At the junction V is shortened by 6 bases and J by 1 base; bases outside the gene matches: 3. Including the terminal cysteine and phenylalanine, the CDR3 comprises 15 residues. Solely the CDR3 DNA is kept, with 45 bases framed from the first base. The germline V gene gives CDR1 as MNHEY and CDR2 as SVGAGI. Sequencing used peripheral blood. The sequence is built from TRBV6-5 and TRBJ2-1; TRBD2 agrees with 10 junctional bases. The TCR comes from a human donor with acute or convalescent COVID-19. The donor label of this sample is uncertain. The CDR3 protein: CASSASGGSYNEQFF. The DNA sequence is as follows: TGTGCCAGCAGCGCTAGCGGGGGATCCTACAATGAGCAGTTCTTC.